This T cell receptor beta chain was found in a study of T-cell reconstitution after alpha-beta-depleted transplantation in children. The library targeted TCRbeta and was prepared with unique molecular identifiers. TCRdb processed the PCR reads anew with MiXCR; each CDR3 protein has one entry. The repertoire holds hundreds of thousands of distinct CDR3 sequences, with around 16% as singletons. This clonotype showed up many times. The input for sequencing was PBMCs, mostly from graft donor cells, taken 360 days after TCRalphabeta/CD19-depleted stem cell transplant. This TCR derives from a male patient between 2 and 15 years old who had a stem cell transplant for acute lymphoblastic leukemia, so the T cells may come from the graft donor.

The CDR3: CASSLDRGEETQYF. The DNA of the CDR3 is TGCGCCAGCAGCTTGGACAGGGGCGAAGAGACCCAGTACTTC. The rearrangement joins TRBV5-1 to TRBJ2-5, with TRBD1 matching 7 bases. There are 14 residues in the CDR3. The germline V gene encodes CDR1 SGHRS and CDR2 YFSETQ. V trimming: 0 bases; J trimming: 3 bases; junction bases outside the gene matches: 2.